A selection of T cell receptor beta chains follows, all from one sample in a study of cytomegalovirus exposure and HLA in healthy donors. Generated by immunoSEQ multiplex PCR, the TCRdb table keeps only in-frame clones and is missing some. The data contain more than 110,000 clones, roughly 80% of them singletons. Sequencing used PBMCs. These receptors were taken from a young man in good health and CMV-seronegative. Both conserved end residues are part of each CDR3. D genes are given only for firm matches. Size tells how often a clone was seen (once, few, many) or the class of an expanded clone, and some rows leave it out.

>TRBJ2-7|TRBV5-6|TRBD2|few
TGTGCCAGCACCTCCCGGGGGGAGGTTTCCTACGAGCAGTACTTC
CASTSRGEVSYEQYF
>TRBJ1-3|TRBV9|.|.
TGTGCCAGCAGCGTATTACCACTGGCCGGGGTGGCAGAAGGAAACACCATATATTTT
CASSVLPLAGVAEGNTIYF
>TRBJ1-1|TRBV7-9|.|.
TGTGCCAGCAGCCGTCCGAACACTGAAGCTTTCTTT
CASSRPNTEAFF
>TRBJ1-1|TRBV4-1|.|.
TGCGCCAGCAGCCAAGAATTTACAGGGCGCACTGAAGCTTTCTTT
CASSQEFTGRTEAFF
>TRBJ1-2|TRBV5-1|TRBD1|.
TGCGCCAGCGGTGTGGACAGGCCAGGGAATGGCTACACCTTC
CASGVDRPGNGYTF
>TRBJ2-7|TRBV18|.|.
TGTGCCAGCTCACCATTATCGACAGGCCCAGGGACCTACGAGCAGTACTTC
CASSPLSTGPGTYEQYF
>TRBJ2-1|TRBV7-2|.|.
TGTGCCAGCAGCTTACCCCCTGTTCATGAGCAGTTCTTC
CASSLPPVHEQFF
>TRBJ2-6|TRBV19|.|.
TGTGCCAGTAGTACGGACAGTTTTGGGGCCAACGTCCTGACTTTC
CASSTDSFGANVLTF
>TRBJ2-3|TRBV6-5|TRBD2|.
TGTGCCAGCAGCACCGGGACTACCCGCACAGATACGCAGTATTTT
CASSTGTTRTDTQYF
>TRBJ1-1|TRBV5-1|.|.
TGCGCCAGCAGCAAGACACCTGAAGCTTTCTTT
CASSKTPEAFF
>TRBJ1-4|TRBV6-6|.|.
TGTGCCAGCAGTTACTCTGCGGGGTCTGAAAAACTGTTTTTT
CASSYSAGSEKLFF
>TRBJ2-1|TRBV25-1|.|.
TGTGCCAGCAGTGAATCCAGGCTCTACAATGAGCAGTTCTTC
CASSESRLYNEQFF
>TRBJ1-1|TRBV6-5|.|.
TGTGCCAGCAAAAATAGGAGGGTAGGGGTTACTGAAGCTTTCTTT
CASKNRRVGVTEAFF
>TRBJ1-6|TRBV5-6|.|.
TGTGCCAGCAGCTTGGGCAGTGACTATTCACCCCTCCACTTT
CASSLGSDYSPLHF
>TRBJ1-1|TRBV28|TRBD1|.
TGTGCCAGCAGCGGTACAGGGGTCGTACGGACTGAAGCTTTCTTT
CASSGTGVVRTEAFF
>TRBJ1-1|TRBV5-6|.|.
TGTGCCAGCAGCTTAAGAGGGCGCATGGACACTGAAGCTTTCTTT
CASSLRGRMDTEAFF
>TRBJ1-5|TRBV18|TRBD1|.
TGTGCCAGCTCACCAACGGGACAGGCGTTTTATAGCAATCAGCCCCAGCATTTT
CASSPTGQAFYSNQPQHF
>TRBJ2-7|TRBV5-1|TRBD1|.
TGCGCCAGCAGCGACCCACAGGGGGCGAGGTCGCTGTGGTACTTC
CASSDPQGARSLWYF
>TRBJ2-7|TRBV27|TRBD1|.
TGTGCCAGCAGTTTACGCCCCCCTTGGACAGGGGGCTCCTACGAGCAGTACTTC
CASSLRPPWTGGSYEQYF
>TRBJ2-5|TRBV2|.|.
TGTGCCAGCAGTGAATATGAGACCCAGTACTTC
CASSEYETQYF
>TRBJ2-4|TRBV7-2|.|.
TGTGCCAGCAGCTTAGTCAATGGGGCCGGAAACATTCAGTACTTC
CASSLVNGAGNIQYF
>TRBJ1-1|TRBV20-1|.|once
TGCAGTGCTAGTGTTTGGCCAGAAGCTTTCTTT
CSASVWPEAFF
>TRBJ2-2|TRBV27|TRBD1|.
TGTGCCAGCAGTCCGACAGGGGGCACCGGGGAGCTGTTTTTT
CASSPTGGTGELFF
>TRBJ2-7|TRBV7-2|.|.
TGTGCCAGCAGCTTATCGGTCAGGGGAATCTACGAGCAGTACTTC
CASSLSVRGIYEQYF
>TRBJ1-1|TRBV19|.|.
TGTGCCAGTAGCCCAGGACAGCTGAACACTGAAGCTTTCTTT
CASSPGQLNTEAFF
>TRBJ2-7|TRBV27|.|.
TGTGCCAGCAGTTTTCCAGGACAGCTCAACGAGCAGTACTTC
CASSFPGQLNEQYF
>TRBJ1-1|TRBV27|.|.
TGTGCCAGCAGTTTATGGGCCAGGGGCTTGACTGAAGCTTTCTTT
CASSLWARGLTEAFF
>TRBJ1-6|TRBV19|.|.
TGTGCCAGTAGTATTCAGGGGACGAATTCACCCCTCCACTTT
CASSIQGTNSPLHF
>TRBJ2-4|TRBV19|.|.
TGTGCCAGTATAGGAAAGATTCGGGGGAACAAAAACATTCAGTACTTC
CASIGKIRGNKNIQYF
>TRBJ1-5|TRBV12-5|.|.
TGTGCTAGTGGTTTGGTACATGACAGTTACAATCAGCCCCAGCATTTT
CASGLVHDSYNQPQHF
>TRBJ2-2|TRBV5-1|.|.
TGCGCCAGTAACGGGTACACCGGGGAGCTGTTTTTT
CASNGYTGELFF
>TRBJ2-1|TRBV6-1|TRBD1|.
TGTGCCGGTGGACAGGGAACATACAATGAGCAGTTCTTC
CAGGQGTYNEQFF
>TRBJ2-4|TRBV21-1|.|.
TGTGCCAGCAGCAAAAGGGACTCGGGGCCACAAAACATTCAGTACTTC
CASSKRDSGPQNIQYF
>TRBJ2-2|TRBV5-4|.|.
TGTGCCAGCAGCCCCCGACAGGATATGACCGGGGAGCTGTTTTTT
CASSPRQDMTGELFF
>TRBJ2-2|TRBV27|TRBD1|.
TGTGCCAGCATCGCCCTCAGGGGGTTGGACACCGGGGAGCTGTTTTTT
CASIALRGLDTGELFF
>TRBJ1-4|TRBV7-9|.|.
TGTGCCAGCAGACCCGGACAGTCAACTAATGAAAAACTGTTTTTT
CASRPGQSTNEKLFF
>TRBJ1-4|TRBV6-6|.|.
TGTGCCAGCAGCACCCCGAGAGGGAGAAATGAAAAACTGTTTTTT
CASSTPRGRNEKLFF
>TRBJ1-2|TRBV27|TRBD1|.
TGTGCCAGCAGTTTGGGGCAGGGGGCGCGGTATGGCTACACCTTC
CASSLGQGARYGYTF
>TRBJ1-2|TRBV2|TRBD1|.
TGTGCCAGCAGCGCACAGGGGCGAAACTATGGCTACACCTTC
CASSAQGRNYGYTF
>TRBJ1-1|TRBV29-1|.|few
TGCAGCGCTTCGGACAGATCGGACACTGAAGCTTTCTTT
CSASDRSDTEAFF
>TRBJ1-5|TRBV18|TRBD1|.
TGTGCCAGCTCACCCTTCTCGGGACAGGGCGCTCAGCCCCAGCATTTT
CASSPFSGQGAQPQHF
>TRBJ1-3|TRBV5-6|TRBD1|few
TGTGCCAGCAGCCTCGGACAGGGTGGAAACACCATATATTTT
CASSLGQGGNTIYF
>TRBJ1-1|TRBV6-6|.|once
TGTGCCAGCAGTTCACCAGCCCCCAGGACTGAAGCTTTCTTT
CASSSPAPRTEAFF
>TRBJ2-7|TRBV5-1|TRBD1|.
TGCGCCAGCAGCCGGACCGGGACAGGGGGACCCTACGAGCAGTACTTC
CASSRTGTGGPYEQYF
>TRBJ2-7|TRBV27|.|.
TGTGCCAGCAGTTTTGGGCAGGGCTACGAGCAGTACTTC
CASSFGQGYEQYF
>TRBJ2-2|TRBV4-1|TRBD1|.
TGCGCCAGCAGCCAAGCGGGACAGGGGACCGGGGAGCTGTTTTTT
CASSQAGQGTGELFF